Described below is a single T cell receptor beta chain sequence and its context. This specimen belongs to a study of T cell changes during pregnancy in multiple sclerosis. Sequencing used immunoSEQ multiplex PCR; TCRdb keeps in-frame clones, though not all of them. The sample lists roughly 71,000 clones, 90% to 95% seen once, with under 2% in the top ten. The CDR3 contains 14 residues. V lost 5 bases to trimming and J lost 5 bases; unmatched junction nucleotides: 7. CDR1 is SGHRS, CDR2 YFSETQ, per germline. The J gene is TRBJ2-7, the V gene TRBV5-1; 10 nucleotides agree with TRBD1. The material sequenced was peripheral blood, taken in the first trimester of pregnancy. The source is a female donor in good health, enrolled as a control in a pregnancy study. CDR3 DNA sequence: TGCGCCAGCAGACGACAGGGGGCGGGCGACGAGCAGTACTTC. This gives the protein CASRRQGAGDEQYF.